This T cell receptor beta chain was recorded in a study of shared clonotypes between healthy human individuals. Study-wide context: Donor ages ranged 18 to 49 years: a couple of women, a few men.

CDR1 SQVTM and CDR2 ANQGSEA come from the germline V gene. Trimming shortened V by 7 bases and J by 5 bases, and 18 bases separated the two germline ends. CDR3 length: 13 amino acids. Donors were healthy HIV-negative adults without recent acute infections or vaccinations. Naive CD45RA+ and memory CD45RA-negative subsets were split from CD4+ cells. The repertoire was sequenced with immunoSEQ multiplex PCR; TCRdb's copy has only in-frame clones and lacks some. The sample has some 790,000 clones, 55% to 75% seen once. V usage is TRBV29-1 and J usage is TRBJ2-7; a possible D gene is TRBD2 (7 bases). The clonotype was recovered from a woman aged 30 to 39 in good health. Sequencing was carried out using memory CD4+ T cells sorted from blood. Subset defined: CD45RA-negative fraction. CDR3 loop: CSAEEQGGNEQYF. DNA of the CDR3: TGCAGCGCGGAGGAACAGGGAGGGAACGAGCAGTACTTC.